Below, 23 T cell receptor beta chains from the same sample are listed, as sequenced in a study of cytomegalovirus exposure and HLA in healthy donors. PCR involved 60 Vbeta and 13 Jbeta primers. Profiled with immunoSEQ multiplex PCR; TCRdb holds only in-frame clones, not every one. This repertoire shows approximately 61,000 clones, around three quarters found once; its top ten account for roughly 8%. Source material: PBMCs. These receptors came from a young man in good health and CMV-seropositive.

V usage is TRBV11-1 and J usage is TRBJ2-7; 8 bases align to TRBD1. Germline V lookup: CDR1 SGHAT, CDR2 FQDESV (reference sequence). V lost 7 bases and J lost 2; bases outside the gene matches: 4. This CDR3 is 13 amino acids long. CDR3 in amino acids: CASTRQGPYEQYF. The CDR3 DNA reads as TGTGCCAGCACCAGACAGGGGCCCTACGAGCAGTACTTC.

This clone was seen at least ten times. The V gene is TRBV7-9, the J gene TRBJ1-1; 7 bases align to TRBD1. V shed 2 bases and J 7 bases; nucleotides not matched to a gene: 10. This CDR3 comprises 15 residues. Germline CDR1 SEHNR, CDR2 FQNEAQ (reference sequence). The CDR3 DNA is TGTGCCAGCAGCTTAACACGGACAGGATCGAATGAAGCTTTCTTT. As protein: CASSLTRTGSNEAFF. Variable domain in full (rest from reference TRBV7-9 and TRBJ1-1): DTGVSQNPRHKITKRGQNVTFRCDPISEHNRLYWYRQTLGQGPEFLTYFQNEAQLEKSRLLSDRFSAERPKGSFSTLEIQRTEQGDSAMYLCASSLTRTGSNEAFFGQGTRLTVV.

The chain combines TRBV5-1 with TRBJ1-6; D is ambiguous. Trimming left V 0 bases short and J 7 bases short, with 5 bases between. CDR1 and CDR2 (germline): SGHRS, YFSETQ. The CDR3 has 13 amino acids. CDR3 protein: CASSLGLNSPLHF. CDR3 DNA sequence: TGCGCCAGCAGCTTGGGGCTGAATTCACCCCTCCACTTT.

V usage is TRBV29-1 and J usage is TRBJ1-2; D not certain. The CDR3 length is 13 residues. Trimming stripped 3 bases from V and 8 bases from J, with 16 bases between. Germline CDR1 and CDR2: SQVTM and ANQGSEA. The CDR3 region has the DNA TGCAGCGTTGAGGGCTTTCCCCCGGGGGGCTACACCTTC. This translates into CSVEGFPPGGYTF.

V gene TRBV7-9 combines with J gene TRBJ2-3, with a possible D match to TRBD2 (5 bases). The CDR3 contains 15 residues. Germline lookup yields CDR1 SEHNR and CDR2 FQNEAQ (reference sequence). The germline V and J ends were trimmed by 1 base and 1 base, with 9 bases remaining between them. The CDR3: CASSLGGWGTDTQYF. The CDR3 DNA follows: TGTGCCAGCAGCTTAGGAGGGTGGGGCACAGATACGCAGTATTTT.

This chain uses TRBV29-1 with TRBJ1-1; tentative D call: TRBD1 (6 bases). Germline loops: CDR1 SQVTM, CDR2 ANQGSEA. This CDR3 spans 13 amino acids. With 7 bases removed from V and 4 bases from J, the gap between germline ends came to 16 bases. CDR3 nucleotide sequence: TGCAGCGCCGGGGGGCTCGGGGGCACTGAAGCTTTCTTT. Translation: CSAGGLGGTEAFF.

The rearrangement joins TRBV30 to TRBJ1-5; the D is unclear. The CDR3 is made up of 13 amino acids. V lost 2 bases and J lost 3, with 8 bases in between. Germline CDR1 and CDR2: GTSNPN and SVGIG (reference sequence). CDR3 loop: CAWSLGVNQPQHF. In nucleotides, the CDR3 is TGTGCCTGGAGTCTGGGAGTCAATCAGCCCCAGCATTTT.

The gene calls are TRBV10-2 and TRBJ2-7, with 9 nucleotides matching TRBD2. J was trimmed by 3 bases and V by 6 bases; bases with no gene match: 6. Germline loops: CDR1 WSHSY, CDR2 SAAADI. The CDR3 contains 14 residues. The CDR3: CASRTGTSSYEQYF. For the CDR3, the DNA is TGCGCCAGCAGGACCGGGACTAGCAGCTACGAGCAGTACTTC.

This chain joins TRBV7-8 and TRBJ1-1; D not resolved. The germline V gene encodes CDR1 SGHVS and CDR2 FQNEAQ. The CDR3 loop spans 14 amino acids. Trimming removed 4 bases from V and 3 bases from J, with 12 bases in between. The DNA for the CDR3 is TGTGCCAGCAGCTGGGGTGGAGGGCACACTGAAGCTTTCTTT. Protein: CASSWGGGHTEAFF.

Concerning this clone: In this CDR3 the conserved last residue, phenylalanine or tryptophan, is missing, so a read error is likely. V usage is TRBV19 and J usage is TRBJ1-2; D is unresolved. The CDR3 covers 13 residues. The ends were cut back, 11 bases at V and 3 bases at J, with 16 bases in the middle. The V gene's germline CDR1 is LNHDA and CDR2 SQIVND (reference sequence). The CDR3 here is CAASRGWHYGYTV. Written as DNA, the CDR3 is TGTGCCGCCTCCCGTGGTTGGCACTATGGCTACACCGTC.

The genes are TRBV5-6 and TRBJ2-1, with D tentatively TRBD1 (5 bases). This CDR3 comprises 11 residues. Trimming took 2 bases from V and 10 from J, leaving 7 bases between them. Germline CDR1 reads SGHDT; CDR2 reads YYEEEE. CDR3 in DNA: TGTGCCAGCAGCTTCCAGGGCGAGCAGTTCTTC. Its protein product is CASSFQGEQFF.

The chain is built from TRBV6-6 and TRBJ1-5; tentative D call: TRBD1 (6 bases). From germline, CDR1 is MNHNY and CDR2 SVGAGI (reference sequence). This CDR3 comprises 15 residues. V gave up 6 bases and J gave up 0 bases, with 12 bases separating them. The DNA of the CDR3 is TGTGCCAGCAGCCTCCACAGGGTTAGCAATCAGCCCCAGCATTTT. Encoded protein: CASSLHRVSNQPQHF.

The chain recombines TRBV29-1 with TRBJ2-7, with D possibly matching TRBD2 (6 bases). The CDR3 runs 16 residues. Germline loops: CDR1 SQVTM, CDR2 ANQGSEA. V lost 1 base, J lost 2 bases, and 18 bases lay in between. The CDR3 protein is CSVEATHGGGTYEQYF. The CDR3, as DNA: TGCAGCGTTGAAGCCACTCACGGGGGAGGTACCTACGAGCAGTACTTC.

The chain has TRBV11-2 and TRBJ1-2; 9 bases are a match to TRBD1. CDR1 is SGHAT and CDR2 is FQNNGV in the germline V gene. The CDR3 is made up of 16 amino acids. Trimming at V came to 5 bases and at J to 2 bases, leaving 9 bases not matched to a gene. The DNA of the CDR3 is TGTGCCAGCAGCACAAATCCCGGGACAGGGAACTATGGCTACACCTTC. Protein product: CASSTNPGTGNYGYTF.

The chain has TRBV1 and TRBJ2-7; TRBD2, the table's D call, was not compared with the DNA. TRBV1 is listed as a pseudogene. The CDR3 length is 17 residues. The CDR3 DNA sequence: TGCACCAGCAGCCATACCGGGACTAGCGGGATGTGCGACGAGCAGTACTTC. It specifies CTSSHTGTSGMCDEQYF.

J is TRBJ1-5 and V is TRBV19; possible D gene TRBD1, 5 bases. The CDR3 is 13 residues long. The V and J ends lost 3 bases and 4 bases respectively, with 7 bases between them. Germline CDR1 is LNHDA and CDR2 is SQIVND (reference sequence). The CDR3 region is CASSIPGNQPQHF. The DNA for the CDR3 is TGTGCCAGTAGTATCCCAGGGAATCAGCCCCAGCATTTT. Full variable domain (rest looked up from reference TRBV19 and TRBJ1-5): DGGITQSPKYLFRKEGQNVTLSCEQNLNHDAMYWYRQDPGQGLRLIYYSQIVNDFQKGDIAEGYSVSREKKESFPLTVTSAQKNPTAFYLCASSIPGNQPQHFGDGTRLSIL.

The chain joins TRBV7-6 to TRBJ1-1, with unresolved D. V was pared by 1 base and J by 4 bases, with 10 bases between. CDR1 SGHVS and CDR2 FNYEAQ come from the germline V gene. CDR3 length: 14 residues. The CDR3 sequence is CASSLDRSSTEAFF. As DNA, the CDR3 is TGTGCCAGCAGCTTAGACAGATCCAGCACTGAAGCTTTCTTT.

This clone is a singleton in its sample. The chain is built from TRBV5-1 and TRBJ2-1, with 8 bases fitting TRBD2. From germline, CDR1 is SGHRS and CDR2 YFSETQ. V shed 4 bases, J shed 4 bases, and the junction held 7 bases outside the gene matches. The CDR3 consists of 15 residues. DNA for the CDR3: TGCGCCAGCAGCCTGGCCATAGCGGGGTACAATGAGCAGTTCTTC. Amino acids: CASSLAIAGYNEQFF.

The J gene is TRBJ2-7, the V gene TRBV30; 9 bases match TRBD1. CDR3 length equals 12 residues. The V gene end was trimmed by 8 bases and the J gene end by 7 bases; junction bases not matched to a gene: 9. CDR1 is GTSNPN, CDR2 SVGIG, per germline (reference sequence). This chain's CDR3 is CAGNTGGAEQYF. The CDR3 region has the DNA TGTGCCGGGAACACAGGGGGCGCGGAGCAGTACTTC.

The V and J genes are TRBV30 and TRBJ1-2; D not certain. This CDR3 region has 11 residues. CDR1 and CDR2 (germline): GTSNPN, SVGIG (reference sequence). V lost 2 bases, J lost 8 bases, and 9 bases lay in between. The CDR3 region is CAWSPVEGYTF. CDR3 DNA sequence: TGTGCCTGGAGTCCAGTGGAGGGCTACACCTTC.

The chain uses TRBV30 and TRBJ1-1; tentatively, D is TRBD1 (5 bases). This CDR3 contains 12 residues. CDR1 is GTSNPN and CDR2 is SVGIG in the germline V gene (reference sequence). The ends were cut back, 5 bases at V and 8 bases at J, with 15 bases in the middle. The CDR3 region has the DNA TGTGCCTGGTCCCGGGACGGACTAGAAGCTTTCTTT. The encoded protein is CAWSRDGLEAFF.

For the CDR3, the DNA is TGCGCCAGCAGCCAAGTAGCGGGGCCTAATGAAAAACTGTTTTTT. It encodes CASSQVAGPNEKLFF. The chain has TRBV4-1 and TRBJ1-4; D may be TRBD1 (5 bases). Germline V gene lookup returns CDR1 MGHRA and CDR2 YSYEKL. The CDR3 length is 15 residues. The V end was cut by 1 base, the J end by 3 bases, with 9 bases between.

This clone was counted a single time. V and J are TRBV29-1 and TRBJ1-1; D not certain. V dropped 4 bases and J dropped 1 base, with 10 bases sitting between them. The CDR3 has 13 amino acids. Germline V gene data show CDR1 as SQVTM and CDR2 as ANQGSEA. CDR3 DNA sequence: TGCAGCGTTGGAGCAACTAAGAACACTGAAGCTTTCTTT. Amino acid sequence: CSVGATKNTEAFF.